This T cell receptor (beta chain) comes out of a study of T cells in Graves' hyperthyroidism and ophthalmopathy. Study findings and constraints: Most thyroid clonotypes expanded above 0.001 were also detected in blood.

From RNA transcripts, TCR beta CDR3 regions were amplified. First-round RT-PCR of the TCR CDR3 relied on the HTBI primer set. TCRdb reprocessed the multiplex PCR reads via MiXCR and lists one record per CDR3 protein. The data contain 400,000 or so distinct CDR3 sequences, about an eighth of them singletons. V was trimmed by 2 bases and J by 4 bases, leaving 11 bases between them. Per germline, CDR1 DFQATT and CDR2 SNEGSKA (reference sequence). This CDR3 has 13 amino acids. A few counts support this clonotype. Its specificity is not known. This receptor was taken from a man in his forties or fifties with Graves' ophthalmopathy. The V gene is TRBV20-1, the J gene TRBJ1-2, with unresolved D. The specimen sequenced was blood. CDR3 sequence reads: CSARRTAFYGYTF. The DNA for the CDR3 is TGCAGTGCTAGAAGGACGGCTTTCTATGGCTACACCTTC.